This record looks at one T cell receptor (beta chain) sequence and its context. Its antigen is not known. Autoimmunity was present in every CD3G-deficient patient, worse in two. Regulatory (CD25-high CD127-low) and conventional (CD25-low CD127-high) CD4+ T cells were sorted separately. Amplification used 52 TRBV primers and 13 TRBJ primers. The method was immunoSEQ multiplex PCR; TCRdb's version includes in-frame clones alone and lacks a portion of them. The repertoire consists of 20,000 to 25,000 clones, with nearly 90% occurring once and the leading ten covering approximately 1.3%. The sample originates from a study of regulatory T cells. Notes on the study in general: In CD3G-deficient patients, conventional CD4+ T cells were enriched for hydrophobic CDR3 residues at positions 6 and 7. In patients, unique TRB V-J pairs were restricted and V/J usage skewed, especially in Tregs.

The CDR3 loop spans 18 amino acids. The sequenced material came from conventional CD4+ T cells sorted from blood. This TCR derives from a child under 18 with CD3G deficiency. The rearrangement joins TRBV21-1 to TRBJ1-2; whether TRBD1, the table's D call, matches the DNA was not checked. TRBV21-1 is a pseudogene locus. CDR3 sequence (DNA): TGTGCCAGCAGCATGGGACAGGGAAGATTCGATGCTAACTATGGCTACACCTTC. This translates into CASSMGQGRFDANYGYTF.